Listed here is a single TCR beta chain. Germline-derived CDR1 and CDR2 are LNHDA and SQIVND (reference sequence). The length of the CDR3 is 13 residues. The V and J ends lost 8 bases and 2 bases respectively, with 12 bases between them. These data come from a study of shared clonotypes between healthy human individuals. Clones were sequenced by immunoSEQ multiplex PCR, and TCRdb holds only the in-frame ones, with some missing. The sample has about 1 million clones; about 84% are singletons. This sequence originates from a man between 18 and 29 years old in good health. Some clones in this sample may be carry-over from other donors' samples. J is TRBJ2-5 and V is TRBV19; D gene unclear. The source material was memory CD4+ T cells from PBMCs. Subset noted: CD45RA-negative fraction. The CDR3 nucleotides read TGTGCCAGTCGGTTGGTCCCTCAAGAGACCCAGTACTTC. Translation: CASRLVPQETQYF.